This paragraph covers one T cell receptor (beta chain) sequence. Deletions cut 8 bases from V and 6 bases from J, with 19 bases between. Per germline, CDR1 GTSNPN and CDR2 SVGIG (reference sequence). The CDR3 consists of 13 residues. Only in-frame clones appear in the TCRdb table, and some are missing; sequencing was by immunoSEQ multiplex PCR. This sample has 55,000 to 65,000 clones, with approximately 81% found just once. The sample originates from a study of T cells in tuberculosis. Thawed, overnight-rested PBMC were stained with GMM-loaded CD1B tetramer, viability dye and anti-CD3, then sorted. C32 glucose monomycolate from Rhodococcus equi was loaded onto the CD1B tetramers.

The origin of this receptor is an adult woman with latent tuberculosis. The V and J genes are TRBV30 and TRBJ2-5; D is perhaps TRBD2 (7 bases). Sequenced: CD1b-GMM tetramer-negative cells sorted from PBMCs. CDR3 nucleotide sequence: TGTGCCGGTGAGGGGGGGGGCCGGAAGACCCAGTACTTC. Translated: CAGEGGGRKTQYF.